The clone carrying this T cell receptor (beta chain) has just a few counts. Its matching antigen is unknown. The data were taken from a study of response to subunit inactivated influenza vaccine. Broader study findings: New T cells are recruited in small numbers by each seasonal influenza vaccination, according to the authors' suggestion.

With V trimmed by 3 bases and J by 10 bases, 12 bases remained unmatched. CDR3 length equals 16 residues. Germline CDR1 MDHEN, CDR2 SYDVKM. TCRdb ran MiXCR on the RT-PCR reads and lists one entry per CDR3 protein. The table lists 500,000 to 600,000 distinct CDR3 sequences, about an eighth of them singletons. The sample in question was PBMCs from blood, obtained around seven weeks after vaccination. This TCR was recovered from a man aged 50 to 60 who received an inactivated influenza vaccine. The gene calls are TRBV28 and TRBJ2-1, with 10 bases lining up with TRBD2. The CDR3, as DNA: TGTGCCAGCAGTTTTCCGGGACTAGCGCGGGACCGGGAGCAGTTCTTC. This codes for CASSFPGLARDREQFF.